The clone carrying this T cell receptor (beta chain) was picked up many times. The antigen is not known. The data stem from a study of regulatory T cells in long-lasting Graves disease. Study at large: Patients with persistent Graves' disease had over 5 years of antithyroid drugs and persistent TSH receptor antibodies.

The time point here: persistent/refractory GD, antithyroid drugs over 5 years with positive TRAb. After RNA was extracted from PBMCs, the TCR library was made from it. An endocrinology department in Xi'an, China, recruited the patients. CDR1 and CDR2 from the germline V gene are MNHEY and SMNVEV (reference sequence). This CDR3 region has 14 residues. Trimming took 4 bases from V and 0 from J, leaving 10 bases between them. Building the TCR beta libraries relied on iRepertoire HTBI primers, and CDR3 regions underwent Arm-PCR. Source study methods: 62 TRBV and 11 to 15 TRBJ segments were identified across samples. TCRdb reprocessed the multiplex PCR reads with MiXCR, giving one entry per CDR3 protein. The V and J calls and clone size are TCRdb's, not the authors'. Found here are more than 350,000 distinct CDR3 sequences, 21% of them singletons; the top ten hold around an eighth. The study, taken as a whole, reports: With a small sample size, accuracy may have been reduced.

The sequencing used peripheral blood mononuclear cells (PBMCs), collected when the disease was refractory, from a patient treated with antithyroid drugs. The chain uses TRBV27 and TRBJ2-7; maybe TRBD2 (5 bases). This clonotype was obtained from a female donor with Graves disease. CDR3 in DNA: TGTGCCAGCAGTTGGGGTGGGAGCTCCTACGAGCAGTACTTC. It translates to CASSWGGSSYEQYF.